This TCR beta chain was identified in a study of vaccination and CD4 T cells after COVID-19 (dated by TCRdb to about 2022). Regarding the research as a whole: Every convalescent patient had a positive nasal swab PCR test for SARS-CoV-2, with mild disease in 9 or 10 patients and severe disease in one. The convalescent cohort included six males and four females, with two Hispanic individuals, seven Caucasians, two Asians and one multiracial person. Two doses of either the Pfizer-BioNTech BNT162b2 vaccine (n=8) or the Moderna mRNA-1273 vaccine (n=2) were administered to participants. Post-COVID blood samples were collected from convalescent patients a median of roughly 100 days after diagnosis, with a range of roughly 30 to 161 days. Post-vaccine blood samples were taken a median of approximately 76 days after the second vaccine dose, with a range of 14 to 241 days. Overlapping spike peptide pools from SARS-CoV-2 and from the common cold coronaviruses HCoV-NL63, HCoV-OC43 and HCoV-229E were used as culture stimuli. Control cultures used a CEFX viral epitope pool as positive control, an HIV-1 Nef peptide pool as negative control, or no peptide. In ten to eleven COVID-19 convalescent patients and a handful of infection-naive healthy vaccine recipients, researchers compared the spike-specific CD4+ TCR repertoire from before mRNA vaccination with the repertoire from after.

Germline trimming amounts to 3 bases on V and 6 bases on J, with 8 as the count of junction bases outside the gene matches. The germline V gene encodes CDR1 SEHNR and CDR2 FQNEAQ (reference sequence). From the cysteine through the phenylalanine, the CDR3 covers 16 amino acids. Of the read, only the CDR3 DNA is kept; its 48 bases are in frame from base 1. What the work shows at the level of the full study, not this receptor alone: The number of convalescent patients in the study was relatively small, and the study did not examine early timepoints following natural infection. An increase in the median number of SARS-CoV-2-reactive clonotypes from approximately 23 after infection to some 40 after vaccination was observed, but the change was not found to be significant. Of the vaccine-specific clones in convalescent patients, 304 of 307, or nearly all, reacted only to SARS-CoV-2 spike and did not cross-react with common cold coronaviruses. In convalescent patients, a median about 86% of post-vaccine SARS-CoV-2-reactive clones were detected only after vaccination, and vaccine-specific priming was suggested by this finding.

This clonotype was found once. Its target antigen remains unknown. No much larger clonotype is one base removed from it; base qualities were not supplied. Support from one read is weak. Library preparation employed PCR. At the Johns Hopkins FTIC core, DNA from the cultured CD4+ T cells underwent TCR sequencing with the Oncomine TCR Beta short-read assay. Genomic DNA was extracted from the cultured CD4+ T cells with the QIAamp micro DNA kit. Oncomine TCR Beta libraries made from cultured CD4+ T cells were pooled using unique dual indexes and sequenced on an Illumina iSeq 100. Under the source paper's analysis protocol: Non-productive sequences were removed, and CDR3s that did not start with C, did not end with F or W, or were shorter than 7 amino acids were discarded. The MANAFEST web application was used to identify antigen-specific clonotypes by comparing peptide-stimulated wells against reference wells and other culture wells. Positive clones required FDR below 0.05, an odds ratio above 5, and productive frequency above 0.1% in at least two of three replicate wells. Cross-reactive clonotypes were defined as significantly expanded in both SARS-CoV-2 spike wells and at least one common cold coronavirus spike condition. Levenshtein distances (stringdist) and unrooted phylogenetic trees (ape) in R version 3.6.1 were used to assess CDR3 homology. TCRdb redid the processing of the public reads, applying fastp at Q25 and MiXCR, and retained in-frame beta chains. When rows share a CDR3 protein, they turn into one entry using the most common DNA and genes. The V and J calls and clone size are TCRdb's, not the authors'. Here the sample has 6,500 to 8,000 distinct CDR3 sequences; roughly 27% occur a single time. Together, the top ten hold over 7.5% of the sample.

The treatment or condition label, as the study defines it: roughly ten-day PBMC culture with coronavirus spike peptide pools or control peptides (ViraFEST assay). To expand antigen-specific T cells with peptide pools and then pick out the expanded clonotypes through TCR sequencing, the study relied on the ViraFEST assay. The convalescent patients' positive SARS-CoV-2 PCR tests were from March to December 2020, which was before the Alpha, Beta and Delta variants emerged in the United States. PBMCs were cultured at about 2 million per well in IMDM supplemented with approximately 5% human AB serum and 10 IU/ml IL-2, with 9.5 to 10 ug/ml peptide pools added. On days 3 and 7, half of the culture medium was replaced with fresh IL-2-containing medium. CD4+ T cells were isolated after around ten days of culture through negative selection using the EasySep CD4+ T cell isolation kit. PBMCs were separated from whole blood using Ficoll-Paque Plus gradient centrifugation and then either used fresh or cryopreserved at -140C. Triplicate wells were generally used for each culture condition.

This TCR came from a human donor who had recovered from COVID-19. This specimen consisted of CD4+ T cells from blood, cultured in vitro, obtained after SARS-CoV-2 vaccination. Here the chain combines TRBV7-9 and TRBJ2-1, with TRBD2 identical over 10 junction bases. CDR3 sequence: CASSLSSGGLSNEQFF. The DNA sequence is given as TGTGCCAGCAGCTTGTCTAGCGGGGGCCTTAGCAATGAGCAGTTCTTC.